The present TCR beta chain was sequenced within a study of blood T cell repertoires in COVID-19. Some clones are missing from TCRdb's copy, which holds only in-frame ones; the method was immunoSEQ multiplex PCR. In the table there are around 140,000 clones, 81% of which are singletons. From germline, CDR1 is SEHNR and CDR2 FQNEAQ (reference sequence). J gave up 13 bases and V 3 bases, and 3 bases lay outside the gene matches. The CDR3 is made up of 11 amino acids. This clone was seen once. The TCR was taken from a woman aged 60-75 years with active or convalescent COVID-19. The J gene is TRBJ2-7, the V gene TRBV7-9; 10 nucleotides match TRBD2. Sequences were obtained from peripheral blood. The CDR3, as DNA: TGTGCCAGCAGCTTCGGGACTAGCGCCTACTTC. It encodes CASSFGTSAYF.